This T cell receptor beta chain was identified in a study of blood T cell repertoires in COVID-19. For the study at large: The United States, Italy and Spain provided the acute and convalescent COVID-19 samples. PBMCs, B-cell-depleted T cells, or T cells provided the cDNA or gDNA that made up the material.

Participants were placed into cohorts based on the clinical history they reported. As handled by the study authors: Amplifying reference gene primers gave estimates of nucleated cell counts. TCRdb keeps only in-frame clones here, not all; method: immunoSEQ multiplex PCR. V and J calls and clone size come straight from that table; D and trimming were deduced from the DNA. The table has approximately 140,000 clones, roughly 87% seen once; the top ten hold about 4%. Germline-derived CDR1 and CDR2 are SGHRS and YFSETQ. This CDR3 region has 17 residues. J gave up 3 bases and V 4 bases, and 11 bases lay outside the gene matches.

Sequenced: PBMCs or T cells enriched from blood (not recorded which). The receptor was isolated from a woman aged 40 to 50 who had been exposed to COVID-19. V gene TRBV5-1 combines with J gene TRBJ1-4, with 8 bases identical to TRBD1. The CDR3 bases are TGCGCCAGCAGCGCCGGGACAGGAGGACGTTCTAATGAAAAACTGTTTTTT. It translates to CASSAGTGGRSNEKLFF.